This T cell receptor (beta chain) appears in the sequencing data of a study of T-cell reconstitution after alpha-beta-depleted transplantation in children. Germline V gene sequence: CDR1 SQVTM, CDR2 ANQGSEA. The CDR3 runs 13 residues. V lost 2 bases, J lost 4 bases, and 3 bases stayed unmatched. A TCRbeta library incorporating unique molecular identifiers was prepared. MiXCR, applied by TCRdb to the PCR reads, yields one record per CDR3 protein. The sample has 400,000 to 500,000 distinct CDR3 sequences; under 13% are singletons. This clonotype turned up a few times. This chain uses TRBV29-1 with TRBJ1-1; TRBD1 matches 8 bases. Here the sequenced sample was PBMCs from the stem cell graft donor, taken from the stem cell graft. This clonotype was sampled from a human donor who donated a stem cell graft to a child with acute myeloid leukemia. As DNA, the CDR3 is TGCAGCGTTGAAAATACAGGGGGCACTGAAGCTTTCTTT. The encoded protein is CSVENTGGTEAFF.